The 9 T cell receptor beta chains reported below all come from one sample, sequenced in a study of blood T cell repertoires in COVID-19. Here immunoSEQ multiplex PCR was the method, and the copy in TCRdb shows in-frame clones only, minus some. The profile covers 180,000 or so clones, with around 87% appearing a single time and 0.62% taken by the ten largest. Sample: peripheral blood. The receptors were sampled from a man aged 50-60 years with acute or convalescent COVID-19.

The chain couples TRBV9 to TRBJ1-3, with a tentative D call TRBD1 (6 bases). V lost 4 bases to trimming and J lost 3 bases, with 14 bases between them. This CDR3 contains 15 residues. Looked up from germline, CDR1 is SGDLS and CDR2 is YYNGEE. CDR3 bases: TGTGCCAGCAGCCCCCCAGGGGCCGTTGGAAACACCATATATTTT. It specifies CASSPPGAVGNTIYF.

The chain couples TRBV5-1 to TRBJ2-4, with 12 bases matching TRBD2. The CDR3 loop spans 20 amino acids. V lost 4 bases to trimming and J lost 1 base; unmatched junction nucleotides: 15. Germline V lookup: CDR1 SGHRS, CDR2 YFSETQ. This CDR3 is CASSATSGGFLGRAKNIQYF. In DNA, the CDR3 is TGCGCCAGCAGCGCCACTAGCGGGGGGTTCTTGGGTCGGGCCAAAAACATTCAGTACTTC.

The chain employs TRBV29-1 and TRBJ2-7; TRBD2 agrees at 7 bases. Germline CDR1 reads SQVTM; CDR2 reads ANQGSEA. The CDR3 is made up of 14 amino acids. V dropped 6 bases and J dropped 3; count of bases not matched to a gene: 11. In DNA form, the CDR3 reads TGCAGCGTCTTAAGCGGGAAAAGGGGCTACGAGCAGTACTTC. Protein sequence: CSVLSGKRGYEQYF.

The chain has TRBV5-1 and TRBJ1-1; a weak D match, TRBD1 (5 bases). This CDR3 has 15 residues. V gave up 4 bases and J gave up 4 bases, with 17 bases separating them. Germline-derived CDR1 and CDR2 are SGHRS and YFSETQ. The CDR3 DNA reads TGCGCCAGCAGCCCCTACACGGGGGTATTCACTGAAGCTTTCTTT. Translation gives CASSPYTGVFTEAFF.

This sequence joins TRBV15 and TRBJ2-3, with TRBD2 identical over 8 bases. The V gene's germline CDR1 is LNHNV and CDR2 YYDKDF (reference sequence). This CDR3 has 17 amino acids. The ends lost 4 bases at V and 0 bases at J; junction bases unmatched: 9. The CDR3 spells CATSTYRGGISTDTQYF. CDR3 sequence (DNA): TGTGCCACCAGCACCTACCGCGGGGGGATTAGCACAGATACGCAGTATTTT.

The chain has TRBV3-1 (or the pseudogene TRBV3-2) and TRBJ2-1; 9 nucleotides match TRBD1. V trimming: 6 bases; J trimming: 7 bases; junction bases outside the gene matches: 13. This CDR3 contains 16 residues. Germline V gene data show CDR1 as LGHDT and CDR2 as YNNKEL (reference sequence). The CDR3 protein is CASRLSGTGRKNEQFF. The CDR3 region has the DNA TGTGCCAGCAGACTTTCCGGGACAGGGAGGAAAAATGAGCAGTTCTTC.

The V call is TRBV18, the J call TRBJ2-2; D is undetermined. The length of the CDR3 is 16 residues. V lost 4 bases and J 5 bases, leaving 17 bases between the germline ends. From germline, CDR1 is KGHSH and CDR2 LQKENI. The CDR3 DNA reads TGTGCCAGCTCACATTCGTCAAATCCGCGTACCGGGGAGCTGTTTTTT. Translation: CASSHSSNPRTGELFF.

The chain couples TRBV6-1 to TRBJ1-2; possible D gene TRBD1, 6 bases. V lost 3 bases, J lost 5 bases, and 16 bases lay in between. Germline CDR1 and CDR2: MNHNS and SASEGT. The CDR3 is 15 amino acids. This chain's CDR3 is CASSDWDKSLYGYTF. The CDR3 DNA is TGTGCCAGCAGTGATTGGGACAAGTCCCTTTATGGCTACACCTTC.

The chain is built from TRBV9 and TRBJ2-1; no clear D. V lost 4 bases and J 0 bases, leaving 20 bases between the germline ends. The CDR3 length is 18 residues. CDR1 and CDR2 (germline): SGDLS, YYNGEE. The CDR3 DNA reads as TGTGCCAGCAGCCCGAGGCCCGGTGGTGCCAGCTCCTACAATGAGCAGTTCTTC. Residues: CASSPRPGGASSYNEQFF.